This is a list of T cell receptor beta chains from one sample in a study of shared clonotypes between healthy human individuals. The protocol was immunoSEQ multiplex PCR, while the TCRdb copy is restricted to in-frame clones and leaves out a portion. The table shows more than 1 million clones, with roughly 74% occurring only once. Sequencing was done on a sample of memory CD4+ T cells from PBMCs. The receptors were sampled from a man aged 18-30 years in good health. Some clones in this sample may be carry-over from other donors' samples. Each CDR3 is given with its conserved first and last residue. The D gene is left open where the match is weak. Clone sizes are given selectively: once, few, many, or a class where the clone is expanded.

>.|.|TRBV5-1|TRBJ2-7
TGCGCCAGCAGCGTTGAAGGCAACTACGAGCAGTACTTC
CASSVEGNYEQYF
>.|.|TRBV7-2|TRBJ2-2
TGTGCCAGCAGCCCGACCCCGGCAAACACCGGGGAGCTGTTTTTT
CASSPTPANTGELFF
>.|.|TRBV10-3|TRBJ1-2
TGTGCCATTGGGACTTATAATTTAGGGGGCTACACCTTC
CAIGTYNLGGYTF
>.|TRBD2|TRBV14|TRBJ2-7
TGTGCCAGCAGCCAATCGGCTAGCGGGACCTACGAGCAGTACTTC
CASSQSASGTYEQYF
>.|.|TRBV11-2|TRBJ1-2
TGTGCCAGCAGCCCTGGGATTGGTCATAACTATGGCTACACCTTC
CASSPGIGHNYGYTF
>once|TRBD2|TRBV7-6|TRBJ2-4
TGTGCCAGCAGCTTGACTAGCGGGAGGGGCAAAAACATTCAGTACTTC
CASSLTSGRGKNIQYF
>.|.|TRBV5-1|TRBJ2-7
TGCGCCAGCAGCTTGCCTTCCTACGAGCAGTACTTC
CASSLPSYEQYF
>.|.|TRBV7-2|TRBJ1-2
TGTGCCAGCAGCTTAGCAGGCAGCACCGCCGGTTATGGCTACACCTTC
CASSLAGSTAGYGYTF
>.|.|TRBV29-1|TRBJ1-1
TGCAGCGTTGAAGATCCGGCAGAGAACACTGAAGCTTTCTTT
CSVEDPAENTEAFF
>.|TRBD1|TRBV5-6|TRBJ1-2
TGTGCCAGCAGCTTCGACGACAGGGGCAGCACCTTC
CASSFDDRGSTF
>.|.|TRBV10-3|TRBJ2-7
TGTGCCATCGGGAACGGAGGGTCCTATGTGCAGTACTTC
CAIGNGGSYVQYF
>few|TRBD1|TRBV28|TRBJ2-7
TGTGCCAGCAGTTTTTTCGGGACAGGGAGTTGGGAGCAGTACTTC
CASSFFGTGSWEQYF
>.|.|TRBV14|TRBJ2-7
TGTGCCAGCAGCCAACAATCGCTTAGGACCTACGAGCAGTACTTC
CASSQQSLRTYEQYF
>.|.|TRBV7-6|TRBJ2-7
TGTGCCAGCAGCTTAGGGGTTGGGACGACCTACGAGCAGTACTTC
CASSLGVGTTYEQYF
>.|TRBD1|TRBV27|TRBJ2-5
TGTGCCAGCAGCCCCAGGGACAGGGTGGGGACCCAGTACTTC
CASSPRDRVGTQYF
>.|.|TRBV30|TRBJ2-2
TGTGCCTGGAGTGTACTTCACAACACCGGGGAGCTGTTTTTT
CAWSVLHNTGELFF
>.|.|TRBV7-2|TRBJ2-3
TGTGCCAGCAGCTCCCAGGGTACAGATACGCAGTATTTT
CASSSQGTDTQYF
>.|.|TRBV6-5|TRBJ2-2
TGTGCCAGCAGTAATGGCGGGGAGCTGTTTTTT
CASSNGGELFF
>.|.|TRBV6-5|TRBJ1-2
TGTGCCAGCAGTCTCCAGAGGAGCTATGGCTACACCTTC
CASSLQRSYGYTF
>.|.|TRBV7-9|TRBJ2-7
TGTGCCAGCAGCTTCGGGGGAGTGGTCGAGCAGTACTTC
CASSFGGVVEQYF
>.|.|TRBV23-1|TRBJ1-2
TGCGCCAGCAGTCCAGTCGGGCATCCCAACTATGGCTACACCTTC
CASSPVGHPNYGYTF
>.|TRBD2|TRBV15|TRBJ2-2
TGTGCCACCGCGGGACTAGCGGGACACACCGGGGAGCTGTTTTTT
CATAGLAGHTGELFF
>.|TRBD1|TRBV7-6|TRBJ1-1
TGTGCCAGCAGCGCAATGACAGGGCTTCACACTGAAGCTTTCTTT
CASSAMTGLHTEAFF
>.|.|TRBV6-6|TRBJ2-3
TGTGCCAGCAGTTACCGGACCAGCCGAGATACGCAGTATTTT
CASSYRTSRDTQYF
>.|TRBD1|TRBV27|TRBJ1-5
TGTGCCAGCGCAAAAGGGGACAGGGGGTTCAATCAGCCCCAGCATTTT
CASAKGDRGFNQPQHF
>.|.|TRBV29-1|TRBJ2-7
TGCAGCGTTTCGGGGACGGAGCAGTACTTC
CSVSGTEQYF
>.|.|TRBV19|TRBJ2-7
TGTGCCAGTAGTAAGGGAGGGGGCTACGAGCAGTACTTC
CASSKGGGYEQYF
>.|.|TRBV7-9|TRBJ1-2
TGTGCCAGCAGCCCGGACGGAATGTATGGCTACACCTTC
CASSPDGMYGYTF
>once|.|TRBV28|TRBJ2-7
TGTGCCAGCAGTTTGCGAGGCCTGAGGGAGCAGTACTTC
CASSLRGLREQYF
>.|.|TRBV28|TRBJ1-4
TGTGCCAGCAGAATTAGTCGCCGGCGAGGGGAAAAACTGTTTTTT
CASRISRRRGEKLFF
>.|TRBD2|TRBV5-8|TRBJ2-1
TGTGCCAGCAGCTCGACCTGGACTAGCGGGGGCTACAATGAGCAGTTCTTC
CASSSTWTSGGYNEQFF
>.|TRBD2|TRBV7-3|TRBJ2-5
TGTGCCAGCAGCTTAAGCGGGGGGGCGCGAGAGACCCAGTACTTC
CASSLSGGARETQYF
>few|TRBD1|TRBV4-1|TRBJ1-1
TGCGCCAGCAGCCGCGGACAGGGGGGCATGAACACTGAAGCTTTCTTT
CASSRGQGGMNTEAFF
>.|TRBD1|TRBV7-9|TRBJ2-3
TGTGCCAGCAGCCCATGGACAGGGAACACAGATACGCAGTATTTT
CASSPWTGNTDTQYF
>once|.|TRBV5-1|TRBJ1-2
TGCGCCAGCAGCTTGGACCCAGGGCCCTATGGCTACACCTTC
CASSLDPGPYGYTF
>.|TRBD1|TRBV19|TRBJ1-4
TGTGCCAGTAGTCACCTCCCGACAGGGCGCGGCGGTGAAAAACTGTTTTTT
CASSHLPTGRGGEKLFF
>many|TRBD2|TRBV5-4|TRBJ2-7
TGTGCCAGCAGCGCTCCGGGGCGGGAGGGCTTAGGAGAGCAGTACTTC
CASSAPGREGLGEQYF
>.|.|TRBV19|TRBJ1-2
TGTGCCAGTAGGACGGACAGACAGATAAACTATGGCTACACCTTC
CASRTDRQINYGYTF
>few|.|TRBV5-1|TRBJ1-2
TGCGCCAGCAGCCCGTCGACAGTCAGTTATGGCTACACCTTC
CASSPSTVSYGYTF
>once|.|TRBV14|TRBJ2-7
TGTGCCAGCAGCGTAGGCGTCTACGAGCAGTACTTC
CASSVGVYEQYF
>.|.|TRBV6-6|TRBJ2-3
TGTGCCAGCAGATTGGCAGGGCCCCCCACAGATACGCAGTATTTT
CASRLAGPPTDTQYF
>.|.|TRBV7-9|TRBJ1-2
TGTGCCAGCAGCCCAGGCGACAGCTCCTATGGCTACACCTTC
CASSPGDSSYGYTF
>.|TRBD1|TRBV9|TRBJ2-7
TGTGCCAGCAGCGAACAGGGGGATAGCGAGCAGTACTTC
CASSEQGDSEQYF
>.|.|TRBV5-6|TRBJ2-2
TGTGCCAGCAGCCTACTGGGCCGAGACACCGGGGAGCTGTTTTTT
CASSLLGRDTGELFF
>.|TRBD2|TRBV28|TRBJ2-1
TGTGCCAGCAGTTTAACTAGCGGGAGTGGAATCCACAATGAGCAGTTCTTC
CASSLTSGSGIHNEQFF
>.|.|TRBV29-1|TRBJ1-1
TGCAGCGCTCGGACGGGAAGGAACACTGAAGCTTTCTTT
CSARTGRNTEAFF
>.|TRBD1|TRBV7-9|TRBJ2-7
TGTGCCAGCAGCTTAGCGTTGGGACAGGGGTTTGACGAGCAGTACTTC
CASSLALGQGFDEQYF
>.|.|TRBV5-4|TRBJ2-7
TGTGCCAGCAGCCTGAGGCAGCGGTCCTCCTACGAGCAGTACTTC
CASSLRQRSSYEQYF
>few|TRBD1|TRBV18|TRBJ1-1
TGTGCCAGCTCAGAGACAGGGGTAAACACTGAAGCTTTCTTT
CASSETGVNTEAFF
>many|TRBD1|TRBV10-3|TRBJ2-5
TGTGCCATCAGTGAGTCCAGAGGGACAGGGGGCGCAGAGACCCAGTACTTC
CAISESRGTGGAETQYF
>few|.|TRBV9|TRBJ2-3
TGTGCCAGCAGCGTCGGGGAGACAGTGCGTCTTACAGATACGCAGTATTTT
CASSVGETVRLTDTQYF
>.|.|TRBV2|TRBJ1-5
TGTGCCAGCAGGGTGGGTGGAAATCAGCCCCAGCATTTT
CASRVGGNQPQHF
>few|.|TRBV6-1|TRBJ1-1
TGTGCCAGCAGTGGAGGGAACACTGAAGCTTTCTTT
CASSGGNTEAFF